What follows are 28 T cell receptor beta chains derived from one specimen sequenced in a study of blood T cells in healthy people across ages (dated by TCRdb to 2014 to 2015). The library was built by means of 5' RACE. TCRdb shows the sequencer as Illumina HiSeq 2500. A second 7 to 11 cycle PCR used a sample-barcoded 5' primer and a J-beta primer mix. TCRdb reworked the public reads: Q25 trimming with fastp, MiXCR clone assembly, productive beta chains retained. Rows with one shared CDR3 protein collapse into an entry with the most common genes and DNA. The sample data list fewer than 900,000 distinct CDR3 sequences, and about 40% of these were observed just once. The ten largest clonotypes hold around 20% of the sample. The sequencing sample was made of blood. Every receptor here comes from a woman aged 55-69 years in good health.

This clonotype occurred many times. This sequence joins TRBV7-2 and TRBJ2-1; 7 nucleotides line up with TRBD2. Germline CDR1 is SGHTA and CDR2 is FQGNSA. This CDR3 region has 15 residues. With 4 bases clipped from V and 3 bases from J, the junction kept 6 bases outside the gene matches. CDR3 DNA: TGTGCCAGCAGCTCAAGCGGGAATATCTACAATGAGCAGTTCTTC. Protein sequence: CASSSSGNIYNEQFF. Combining the CDR3 with reference TRBV7-2 and TRBJ2-1 gives the whole variable domain GAGVSQSPSNKVTEKGKDVELRCDPISGHTALYWYRQSLGQGLEFLIYFQGNSAPDKSGLPSDRFSAERTGGSVSTLTIQRTQQEDSAVYLCASSSSGNIYNEQFFGPGTRLTVL.

On this clonotype: Compared with germline, one end of the junction differs, possibly owing to a read error. V gene TRBV20-1 combines with J gene TRBJ2-3; TRBD2 agrees at 7 bases. The CDR3 length is 15 residues. Germline lookup yields CDR1 DFQATT and CDR2 SNEGSKA (reference sequence). Here the CDR3 reads CGALSLAEPTDTQYF. In DNA form, the CDR3 reads TGCGGTGCTCTAAGCCTAGCGGAACCCACAGATACGCAGTATTTT.

The sample holds one count of this clonotype. This rearrangement joins TRBV18 to TRBJ2-4; no firm D call. From germline, CDR1 is KGHSH and CDR2 LQKENI. The V end lost 6 bases, the J end lost 13 bases, and 16 bases lay between the germline ends. The CDR3 length is 12 residues. The CDR3 is CASSSDYNEQYF. CDR3 DNA sequence: TGTGCCAGCTCCTCGGATTACAATGAGCAGTACTTC.

This clonotype was counted ten times or more. This chain connects TRBV10-3 to TRBJ2-1; tentatively, D is TRBD2 (5 bases). CDR1 is ENHRY, CDR2 SYGVKD, per germline. V was shortened by 7 bases and J by 6 bases, with 10 bases between the two germline ends. The length of the CDR3 is 12 residues. This CDR3 is CAITGMGNEQFF. In DNA, the CDR3 is TGTGCCATCACGGGGATGGGCAATGAGCAGTTCTTC.

The V call is TRBV12-3 or TRBV12-4, the J call TRBJ2-3, with TRBD2 matching over 10 bases. The CDR3 is 18 amino acids. The junction had 15 bases not matched to a gene; V was cut back by 5 bases and J by 4 bases. CDR3 region: CASSLRGRAGGRSDTQYF. The CDR3 coding sequence is TGTGCCAGCAGTCTAAGGGGCAGAGCGGGGGGGCGGTCAGATACGCAGTATTTT.

The chain links TRBV20-1 to TRBJ2-1; D is unclear. Trimming shortened V by 6 bases and J by 8 bases, and 17 bases separated the two germline ends. Germline CDR1 and CDR2: DFQATT and SNEGSKA (reference sequence). The CDR3 spans 13 residues. CDR3 sequence: CSAPRASADEQFF. The CDR3 DNA reads as TGCAGTGCCCCCCGGGCTAGTGCTGATGAGCAGTTCTTC.

The chain links TRBV7-2 to TRBJ1-5; D gene unclear. The CDR3 spans 13 residues. Germline lookup yields CDR1 SGHTA and CDR2 FQGNSA. V was pared by 4 bases and J by 14 bases, with 18 bases between. CDR3 amino acids: CASSSNQEPGEHF. DNA of the CDR3: TGTGCCAGCAGCTCGAACCAGGAGCCGGGAGAGCATTTT.

This clonotype has only a few counts. V usage is TRBV29-1 and J usage is TRBJ1-1; no reliable D call. Looked up from germline, CDR1 is SQVTM and CDR2 is ANQGSEA. The ends were cut back, 7 bases at V and 2 bases at J, with 17 bases in the middle. The CDR3 spans 14 residues. The CDR3: CSGTRGAFNTEAFF. DNA for the CDR3: TGCAGCGGGACCAGAGGTGCTTTTAACACTGAAGCTTTCTTT.

The chain employs TRBV6-6 and TRBJ2-7; 10 nucleotides match TRBD2. The V gene's germline CDR1 is MNHNY and CDR2 SVGAGI (reference sequence). CDR3 size: 14 residues. The ends lost 5 bases at V and 4 bases at J; junction bases unmatched: 5. The CDR3, as DNA: TGTGCCAGCAGTAGACTAGCGGGCGAGTACGAGCAGTACTTC. Its protein is CASSRLAGEYEQYF.

A word on this clonotype: A much larger clonotype is one base distant, so this may be a read error. The chain combines TRBV27 with TRBJ2-1; possibly TRBD1 for D (5 bases). CDR1 MNHEY and CDR2 SMNVEV come from the germline V gene (reference sequence). This CDR3 is built from 15 residues. The CDR3 is CVSSPQGSGVVEQFF. Here the CDR3 DNA reads TGTGTCAGCAGTCCTCAGGGATCCGGCGTGGTTGAGCAGTTCTTC.

The chain is built from TRBV2 and TRBJ1-5, with 8 bases matching TRBD1. The CDR3 totals 15 residues. CDR1 and CDR2 from the germline V gene are SNHLY and FYNNEI. V gave up 3 bases and J gave up 9 bases; unmatched junction bases: 10. CDR3 sequence (DNA): TGTGCCAGCAGTGAGGAACAGGGGGGTGTGCGGCCCCAGCATTTT. It encodes CASSEEQGGVRPQHF.

This clonotype was observed a handful of times. This chain links TRBV10-3 with TRBJ2-7, with D possibly TRBD1 on 6 matching bases. The CDR3 runs 13 residues. Germline-derived CDR1 and CDR2 are ENHRY and SYGVKD. The V end lost 5 bases, the J end lost 0 bases, and 8 bases lay between the germline ends. The CDR3 spells CAISSGHSYEQYF. Here the CDR3 DNA reads TGTGCCATCAGTTCGGGACACTCCTACGAGCAGTACTTC.

This clonotype was counted only a few times. The DNA of the CDR3 is TGTGCCAGCAGTTACTCGGGACTAGCGGGATTCGAGCAGTACTTC. Protein product: CASSYSGLAGFEQYF. This chain connects TRBV6-5 to TRBJ2-7, with 13 bases aligning to TRBD2. This CDR3 is built from 15 residues. The J segment lost 6 bases and the V segment lost 0 bases, leaving 2 bases of the junction unmatched. Per the germline V gene, CDR1 is MNHEY and CDR2 is SVGAGI.

In this sample, this clonotype turned up a few times. The chain links TRBV5-1 to TRBJ2-5, with a weak D call TRBD2 (5 bases). Germline CDR1 and CDR2: SGHRS and YFSETQ. The CDR3 has 16 residues. Trimming cost V 4 bases and J 5 bases, with 21 bases left between them. The CDR3 DNA sequence: TGCGCCAGCAGCGCGGCCTCCCGGGCTAGCTGGGAGACCCAGTACTTC. Its translation is CASSAASRASWETQYF.

This clonotype appeared a few times. The chain is built from TRBV29-1 and TRBJ1-2; 10 bases match TRBD1. V dropped 3 bases and J dropped 6; count of bases not matched to a gene: 10. This CDR3 is 15 amino acids long. Germline V gene sequence: CDR1 SQVTM, CDR2 ANQGSEA. The CDR3 DNA reads as TGCAGCGTTGACCAAGGACAGGGGGTCTGGAATGGCTACACCTTC. Amino acids: CSVDQGQGVWNGYTF.

This clonotype was counted a single time. The rearrangement links TRBV6-2 or TRBV6-3 to TRBJ2-5; D unclear. The J call may be wrong; the DNA end is better matched by TRBJ2-1. Germline CDR1 reads MNHEY; CDR2 reads SVGEGT. This CDR3 is 14 amino acids long. CDR3 in amino acids: CASSDQAPQETQFF. CDR3 bases: TGTGCCAGCAGCGACCAGGCTCCCCAAGAGACCCAGTTCTTC.

This clonotype was detected only a few times. The rearrangement joins TRBV10-3 to TRBJ2-7; the D gene is possibly TRBD1 (5 bases). Trimming shortened V by 11 bases and J by 3 bases, and 11 bases separated the two germline ends. The CDR3 covers 11 residues. Germline CDR1 reads ENHRY; CDR2 reads SYGVKD. CDR3 in amino acids: CAVQGNYEQYF. CDR3 DNA sequence: TGTGCCGTTCAGGGTAACTACGAGCAGTACTTC.

CDR3 in amino acids: CASSIMNTEAFF. In DNA, the CDR3 is TGTGCCAGCAGTATCATGAACACTGAAGCTTTCTTT. The chain couples TRBV6-2 or TRBV6-3 to TRBJ1-1; D gene unclear. Germline CDR1 is MNHEY and CDR2 is SVGEGT. There are 12 residues in the CDR3. Trimming shortened V by 5 bases and J by 0 bases, and 4 bases separated the two germline ends.

V usage is TRBV6-2 or TRBV6-3 and J usage is TRBJ2-5; weak D call: TRBD2 (7 bases). V gave up 2 bases and J gave up 10 bases, with 11 bases separating them. This CDR3 region has 12 residues. Germline V CDR1 and CDR2: MNHEY, SVGEGT. The CDR3, as DNA: TGTGCCAGCAGTTACCACAGGGAGGGCCAGTACTTC. Translating gives CASSYHREGQYF.

As DNA, the CDR3 is TGTGCCAGCAGCTTGGGACCCAGGAATTCACCCCTCCACTTT. Protein: CASSLGPRNSPLHF. The chain couples TRBV7-3 to TRBJ1-6; the D gene is possibly TRBD1 (5 bases). Germline V gene data show CDR1 as SGHTA and CDR2 as FQGTGA. The V gene lost 3 bases and the J gene lost 7 bases, with 10 bases spanning the gap. This CDR3 region has 14 residues.

This sequence joins TRBV6-5 and TRBJ2-7, with D uncertain. The CDR3 consists of 13 residues. Germline V gene data show CDR1 as MNHEY and CDR2 as SVGAGI. Trimming pared 0 bases from V and 6 bases from J, leaving 9 bases between. The CDR3 DNA sequence: TGTGCCAGCAGTTACTCGGTCTCTCCCGAGCAGTACTTC. Its translation: CASSYSVSPEQYF.

The table lists this clonotype with a few counts. The chain joins TRBV12-3 or TRBV12-4 to TRBJ1-2, with a possible D match to TRBD1 (5 bases). This CDR3 spans 12 amino acids. V lost 7 bases to trimming and J lost 3 bases, with 9 bases between them. The CDR3 DNA sequence: TGTGCCAGCAAAAGAGGGGACTATGGCTACACCTTC. This encodes CASKRGDYGYTF.

V is TRBV27 and J is TRBJ2-7, with no clear D. The CDR3 is 14 amino acids. Trimming removed 3 bases from V and 6 bases from J, with 15 bases in between. CDR1 and CDR2 (germline): MNHEY, SMNVEV (reference sequence). DNA for the CDR3: TGTGCCAGCAGTTTCAGTCCTTTGCTAGGCGAGCAGTACTTC. This encodes CASSFSPLLGEQYF.

This clonotype was observed at least ten times. CDR3 in DNA: TGCAGTGCCCCCGTGGGGGGGACTAGCACAGATACGCAGTATTTT. This encodes CSAPVGGTSTDTQYF. The chain is built from TRBV20-1 and TRBJ2-3, with 7 bases that match TRBD2. The trim removed 6 bases at V and 0 bases at J, leaving 9 bases unmatched. The CDR3 extends over 15 amino acids. The germline V gene encodes CDR1 DFQATT and CDR2 SNEGSKA (reference sequence).

Note on this clonotype: One base away lies a much larger clone, so this may be a sequencing read error. V usage is TRBV20-1 and J usage is TRBJ2-1; D ambiguous. This CDR3 has 15 residues. CDR1 is DFQATT and CDR2 is SNEGSKA in the germline V gene (reference sequence). In nucleotides, the CDR3 is TGCAGTGCTAGTGCCTTAGACTGGAACTACAATGGGCAGTTCTTC. It yields the protein CSASALDWNYNGQFF.

The rearrangement uses TRBV7-6 and TRBJ2-5; TRBD2 aligns across 9 bases. The CDR3 contains 18 residues. Germline V gene data show CDR1 as SGHVS and CDR2 as FNYEAQ. Germline trimming cut 1 base from V and 0 bases from J; bases unmatched to any gene: 9. CDR3 loop: CASSLGASGATYQETQYF. CDR3 DNA sequence: TGTGCCAGCAGCTTAGGGGCTAGCGGGGCTACGTACCAAGAGACCCAGTACTTC.

The sample holds a few counts of this clonotype. This chain links TRBV5-1 with TRBJ2-3, with D maybe TRBD1 (6 bases). Germline V CDR1 and CDR2: SGHRS, YFSETQ. The V end lost 1 base, the J end lost 0 bases, and 9 bases lay between the germline ends. This CDR3 comprises 15 residues. The CDR3 spells CASSLPRGSTDTQYF. In nucleotides, the CDR3 is TGCGCCAGCAGCTTGCCCAGGGGCAGCACAGATACGCAGTATTTT.

This clonotype was detected a few times. V usage is TRBV20-1 and J usage is TRBJ2-5, with a tentative D call TRBD1 (6 bases). Looked up from germline, CDR1 is DFQATT and CDR2 is SNEGSKA (reference sequence). This CDR3 region has 14 residues. Trimming took 3 bases from V and 2 from J, leaving 13 bases between them. The CDR3 bases are TGCAGTGCTAGGAACGACAGGATACAAGAGACCCAGTACTTC. Its protein is CSARNDRIQETQYF.